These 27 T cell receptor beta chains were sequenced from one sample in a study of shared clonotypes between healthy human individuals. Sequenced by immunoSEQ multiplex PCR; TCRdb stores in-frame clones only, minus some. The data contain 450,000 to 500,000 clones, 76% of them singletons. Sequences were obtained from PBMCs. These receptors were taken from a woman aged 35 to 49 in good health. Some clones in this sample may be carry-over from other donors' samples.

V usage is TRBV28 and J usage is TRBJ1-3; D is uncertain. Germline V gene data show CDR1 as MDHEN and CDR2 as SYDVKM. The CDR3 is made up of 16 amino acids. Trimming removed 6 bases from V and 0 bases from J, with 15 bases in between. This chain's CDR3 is CASSLTYTHSGNTIYF. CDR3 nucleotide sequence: TGTGCCAGCAGCCTTACCTACACTCACTCTGGAAACACCATATATTTT.

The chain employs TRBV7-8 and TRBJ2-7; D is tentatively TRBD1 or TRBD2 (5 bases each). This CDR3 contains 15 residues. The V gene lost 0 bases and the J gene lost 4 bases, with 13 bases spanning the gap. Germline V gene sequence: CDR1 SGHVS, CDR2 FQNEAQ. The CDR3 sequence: CASSLAQSGGYEQYF. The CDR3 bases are TGTGCCAGCAGCTTAGCGCAGTCTGGGGGTTACGAGCAGTACTTC.

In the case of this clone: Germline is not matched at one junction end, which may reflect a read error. Here the CDR3 reads CSVQPQGYGYIF. The CDR3 bases are TGCAGCGTCCAACCGCAGGGCTATGGCTACATCTTC. The chain joins TRBV29-1 to TRBJ1-2; D possibly corresponds to TRBD1 (5 bases). Germline V gives CDR1 SQVTM, CDR2 ANQGSEA. The CDR3 consists of 12 residues.

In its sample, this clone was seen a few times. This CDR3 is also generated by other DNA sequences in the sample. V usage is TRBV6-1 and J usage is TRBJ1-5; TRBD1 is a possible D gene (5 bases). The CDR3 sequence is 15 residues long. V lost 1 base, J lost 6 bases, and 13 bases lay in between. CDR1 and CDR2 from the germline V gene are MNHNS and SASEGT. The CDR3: CASSEGLQGFQPQHF. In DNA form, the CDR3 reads TGTGCCAGCAGTGAAGGGCTTCAGGGATTTCAGCCCCAGCATTTT.

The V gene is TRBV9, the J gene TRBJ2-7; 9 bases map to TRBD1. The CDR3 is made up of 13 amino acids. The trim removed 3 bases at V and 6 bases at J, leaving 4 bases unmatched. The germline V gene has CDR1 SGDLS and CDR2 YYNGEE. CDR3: CASSAGQGSEQYF. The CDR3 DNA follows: TGTGCCAGCAGCGCGGGACAGGGAAGCGAGCAGTACTTC.

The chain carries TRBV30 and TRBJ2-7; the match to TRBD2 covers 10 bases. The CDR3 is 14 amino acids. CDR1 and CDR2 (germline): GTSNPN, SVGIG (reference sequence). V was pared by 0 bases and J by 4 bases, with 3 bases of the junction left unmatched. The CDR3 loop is CAWSVSSGSYEQYF. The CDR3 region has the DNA TGTGCCTGGAGTGTGTCTAGCGGGAGTTACGAGCAGTACTTC.

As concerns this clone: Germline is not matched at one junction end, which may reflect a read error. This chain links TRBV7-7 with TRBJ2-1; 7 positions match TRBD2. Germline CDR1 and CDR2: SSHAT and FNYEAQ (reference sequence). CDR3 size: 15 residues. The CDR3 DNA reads TGTGCTAGCAGCTATGCGGTAGCGGGCTACAATGAGCAGTTCTTC. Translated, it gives CASSYAVAGYNEQFF.

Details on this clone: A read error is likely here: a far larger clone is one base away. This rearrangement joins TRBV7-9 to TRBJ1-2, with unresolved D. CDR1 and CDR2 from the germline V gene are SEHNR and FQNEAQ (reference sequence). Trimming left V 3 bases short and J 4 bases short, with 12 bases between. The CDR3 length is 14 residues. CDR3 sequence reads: CASSLDGEVYGYTF. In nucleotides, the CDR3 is TGTGCCAGCAGCTTGGACGGGGAGGTCTATGGCTACACCTTC.

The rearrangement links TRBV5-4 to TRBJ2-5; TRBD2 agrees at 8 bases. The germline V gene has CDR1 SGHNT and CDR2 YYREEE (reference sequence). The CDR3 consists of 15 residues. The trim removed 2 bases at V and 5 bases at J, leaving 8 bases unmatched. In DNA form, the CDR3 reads TGTGCCAGCAGCTTTCCGGGACTAGATCGGGAGACCCAGTACTTC. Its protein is CASSFPGLDRETQYF.

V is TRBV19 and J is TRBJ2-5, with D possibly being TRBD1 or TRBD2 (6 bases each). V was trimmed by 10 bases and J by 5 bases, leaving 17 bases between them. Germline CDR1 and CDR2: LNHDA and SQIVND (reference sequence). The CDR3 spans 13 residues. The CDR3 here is CATRGGYGETQYF. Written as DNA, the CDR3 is TGTGCCACCCGAGGGGGGTACGGGGAGACCCAGTACTTC. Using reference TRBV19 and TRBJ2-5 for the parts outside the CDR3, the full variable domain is DGGITQSPKYLFRKEGQNVTLSCEQNLNHDAMYWYRQDPGQGLRLIYYSQIVNDFQKGDIAEGYSVSREKKESFPLTVTSAQKNPTAFYLCATRGGYGETQYFGPGTRLLVL.

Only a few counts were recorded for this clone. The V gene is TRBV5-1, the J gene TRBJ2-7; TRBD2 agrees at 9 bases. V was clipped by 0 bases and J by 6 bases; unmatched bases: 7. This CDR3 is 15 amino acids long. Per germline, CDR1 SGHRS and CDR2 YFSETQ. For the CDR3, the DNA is TGCGCCAGCAGCTTGGAATTAGCGGGAGCAGGCGAGCAGTACTTC. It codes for CASSLELAGAGEQYF. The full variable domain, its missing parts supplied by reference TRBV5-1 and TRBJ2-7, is KAGVTQTPRYLIKTRGQQVTLSCSPISGHRSVSWYQQTPGQGLQFLFEYFSETQRNKGNFPGRFSGRQFSNSRSEMNVSTLELGDSALYLCASSLELAGAGEQYFGPGTRLTVT.

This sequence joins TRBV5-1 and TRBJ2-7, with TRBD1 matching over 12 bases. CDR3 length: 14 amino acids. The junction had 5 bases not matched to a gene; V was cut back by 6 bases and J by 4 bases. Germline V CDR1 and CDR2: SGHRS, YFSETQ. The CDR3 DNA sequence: TGCGCCAGCAAGCCGGGACAGGGGGCGTACGAGCAGTACTTC. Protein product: CASKPGQGAYEQYF. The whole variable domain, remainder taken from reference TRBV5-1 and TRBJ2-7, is KAGVTQTPRYLIKTRGQQVTLSCSPISGHRSVSWYQQTPGQGLQFLFEYFSETQRNKGNFPGRFSGRQFSNSRSEMNVSTLELGDSALYLCASKPGQGAYEQYFGPGTRLTVT.

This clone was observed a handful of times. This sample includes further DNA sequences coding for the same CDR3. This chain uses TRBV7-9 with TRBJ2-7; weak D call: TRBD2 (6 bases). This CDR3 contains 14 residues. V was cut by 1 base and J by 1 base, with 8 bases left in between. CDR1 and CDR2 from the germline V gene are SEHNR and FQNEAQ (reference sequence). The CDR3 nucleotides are TGTGCCAGCAGCTTAGGCGGGGTATCCTACGAGCAGTACTTC. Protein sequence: CASSLGGVSYEQYF.

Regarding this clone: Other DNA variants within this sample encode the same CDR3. The CDR3 is CASSLVGETQYF. CDR3 DNA: TGTGCCAGCAGCTTAGTTGGAGAGACCCAGTACTTC. The chain recombines TRBV7-9 with TRBJ2-5; D is undetermined. V was pared by 1 base and J by 4 bases, with 4 bases between. Germline V gene sequence: CDR1 SEHNR, CDR2 FQNEAQ (reference sequence). The CDR3 consists of 12 residues.

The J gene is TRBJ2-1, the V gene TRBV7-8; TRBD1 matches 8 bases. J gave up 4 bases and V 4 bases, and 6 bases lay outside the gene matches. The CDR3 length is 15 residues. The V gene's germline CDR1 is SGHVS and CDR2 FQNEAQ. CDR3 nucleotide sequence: TGTGCCAGCAGCTCCCGGGACAGGCAGTACAATGAGCAGTTCTTC. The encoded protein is CASSSRDRQYNEQFF.

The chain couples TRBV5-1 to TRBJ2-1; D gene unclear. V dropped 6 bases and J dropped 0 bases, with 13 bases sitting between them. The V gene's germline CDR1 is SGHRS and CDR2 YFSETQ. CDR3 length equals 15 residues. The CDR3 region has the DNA TGCGCCAGCAATCGGGCAGCGAGCTCCTACAATGAGCAGTTCTTC. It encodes CASNRAASSYNEQFF.

Here the CDR3 reads CASTLGQGITYNEQFF. DNA of the CDR3: TGTGCCAGCACCCTGGGACAGGGGATAACCTACAATGAGCAGTTCTTC. The V and J genes are TRBV28 and TRBJ2-1; 10 bases are shared with TRBD1. Trimming cost V 7 bases and J 2 bases; bases outside gene matches: 8. The germline V gene has CDR1 MDHEN and CDR2 SYDVKM. The CDR3 runs 16 residues. The entire variable domain, with the rest obtained from reference TRBV28 and TRBJ2-1, is as follows: DVKVTQSSRYLVKRTGEKVFLECVQDMDHENMFWYRQDPGLGLRLIYFSYDVKMKEKGDIPEGYSVSREKKERFSLILESASTNQTSMYLCASTLGQGITYNEQFFGPGTRLTVL.

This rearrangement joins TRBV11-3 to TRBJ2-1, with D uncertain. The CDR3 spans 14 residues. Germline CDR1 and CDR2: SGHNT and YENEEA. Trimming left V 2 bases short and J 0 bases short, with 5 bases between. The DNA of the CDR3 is TGTGCCAGCAGCTTAAGCAGCTCCTACAATGAGCAGTTCTTC. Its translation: CASSLSSSYNEQFF. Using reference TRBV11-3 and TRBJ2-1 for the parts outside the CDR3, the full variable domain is EAGVVQSPRYKIIEKKQPVAFWCNPISGHNTLYWYLQNLGQGPELLIRYENEEAVDDSQLPKDRFSAERLKGVDSTLKIQPAELGDSAVYLCASSLSSSYNEQFFGPGTRLTVL.

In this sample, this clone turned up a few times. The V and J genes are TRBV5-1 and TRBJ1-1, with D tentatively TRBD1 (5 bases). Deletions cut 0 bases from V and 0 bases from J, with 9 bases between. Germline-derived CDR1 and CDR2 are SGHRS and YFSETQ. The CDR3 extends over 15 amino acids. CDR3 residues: CASSLGSGMNTEAFF. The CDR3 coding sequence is TGCGCCAGCAGCTTGGGGTCAGGGATGAACACTGAAGCTTTCTTT.

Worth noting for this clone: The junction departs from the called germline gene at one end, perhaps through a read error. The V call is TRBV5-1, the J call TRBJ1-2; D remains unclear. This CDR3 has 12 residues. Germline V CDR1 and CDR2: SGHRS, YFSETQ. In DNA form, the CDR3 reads TGCGCCAGCAGTTCTACAGCCGACTTGATCTCCTTC. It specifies CASSSTADLISF.

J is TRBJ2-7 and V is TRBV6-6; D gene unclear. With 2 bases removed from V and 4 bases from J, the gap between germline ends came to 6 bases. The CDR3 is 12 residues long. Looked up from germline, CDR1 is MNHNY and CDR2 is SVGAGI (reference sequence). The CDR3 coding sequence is TGTGCCAGCAGTTACGTATTATACGAGCAGTACTTC. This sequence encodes CASSYVLYEQYF.

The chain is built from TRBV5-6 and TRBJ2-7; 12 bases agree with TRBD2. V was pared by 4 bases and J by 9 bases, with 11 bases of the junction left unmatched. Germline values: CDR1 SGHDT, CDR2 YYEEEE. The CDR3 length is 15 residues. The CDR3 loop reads CASSTVTSGSVVQYF. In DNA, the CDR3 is TGTGCCAGCAGCACTGTGACTAGCGGGAGCGTTGTGCAGTACTTC.

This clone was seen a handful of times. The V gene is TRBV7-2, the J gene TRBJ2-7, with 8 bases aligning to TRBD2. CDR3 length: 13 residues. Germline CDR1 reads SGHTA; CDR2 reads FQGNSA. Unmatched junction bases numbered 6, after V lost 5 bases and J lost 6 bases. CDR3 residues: CASSERGRVEQYF. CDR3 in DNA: TGTGCCAGCAGCGAGCGGGGGAGGGTCGAGCAGTACTTC.

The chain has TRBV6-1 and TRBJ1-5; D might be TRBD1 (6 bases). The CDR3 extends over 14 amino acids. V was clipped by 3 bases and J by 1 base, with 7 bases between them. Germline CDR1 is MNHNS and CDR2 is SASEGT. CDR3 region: CASSDQGSNQPQHF. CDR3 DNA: TGTGCCAGCAGTGACCAGGGGAGCAATCAGCCCCAGCATTTT.

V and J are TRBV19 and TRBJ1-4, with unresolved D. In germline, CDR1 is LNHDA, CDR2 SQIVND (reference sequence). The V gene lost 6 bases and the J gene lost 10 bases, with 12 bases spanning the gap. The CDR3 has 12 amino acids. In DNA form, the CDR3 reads TGTGCCAGTAGGCCAGTGTGGGGAAAACTGTTTTTT. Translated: CASRPVWGKLFF. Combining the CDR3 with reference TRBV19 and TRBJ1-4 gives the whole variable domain DGGITQSPKYLFRKEGQNVTLSCEQNLNHDAMYWYRQDPGQGLRLIYYSQIVNDFQKGDIAEGYSVSREKKESFPLTVTSAQKNPTAFYLCASRPVWGKLFFGSGTQLSVL.

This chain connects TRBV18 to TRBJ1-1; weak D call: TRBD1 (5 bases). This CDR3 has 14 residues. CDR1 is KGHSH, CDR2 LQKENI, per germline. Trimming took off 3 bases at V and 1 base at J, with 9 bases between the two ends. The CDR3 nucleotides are TGTGCCAGCTCACCCTTCGGGGGGAACACTGAAGCTTTCTTT. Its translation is CASSPFGGNTEAFF.

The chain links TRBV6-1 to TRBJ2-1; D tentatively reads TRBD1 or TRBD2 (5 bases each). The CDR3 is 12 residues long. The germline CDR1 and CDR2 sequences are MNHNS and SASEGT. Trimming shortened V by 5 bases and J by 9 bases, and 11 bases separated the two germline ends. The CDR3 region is CASSPRESEQFF. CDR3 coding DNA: TGTGCCAGCAGTCCCAGGGAGAGTGAGCAGTTCTTC.